This record concerns one TCR beta chain sequence. Its antigen is as yet unknown. Sequenced by immunoSEQ multiplex PCR; TCRdb stores in-frame clones only, minus some. Of 200,000 to 300,000 clones detected, 75% to 90% appear once; the ten largest clones hold 0.95% to 1.5%. The donors were in the roughly 110-subject validation cohort, distinct from the approximately 700-subject first cohort. The data stem from a study of cytomegalovirus exposure and HLA in healthy donors. The study's findings and limits: It was 164 TCR beta chains that were listed as cytomegalovirus-associated.

V lost 1 base to trimming and J lost 6 bases; unmatched junction nucleotides: 8. This CDR3 has 16 residues. Germline V gene lookup returns CDR1 LGHNT and CDR2 FRNRAP. The V and J genes are TRBV12-5 and TRBJ2-3, with 9 positions matching TRBD2. The TCR comes from a woman under 40 in good health and CMV-seropositive. Source material: PBMCs. The CDR3 DNA is TGTGCTAGTGGTTTGGGTGCGGGAGGGCCTTTGGATACGCAGTATTTT. Translating it yields CASGLGAGGPLDTQYF.